This T cell receptor (beta chain) was recorded in a study of T cell repertoires in aging, cancer and after chemotherapy. On the study more broadly: The full dataset contained approximately 9.6 million TCR reads.

TRB rearrangements spanning V, D and J were amplified using mixed TRB-A/B primers. TCRdb reanalysed the multiplex PCR reads using MiXCR and keeps one entry per CDR3 protein. The sample lists about 15,000 distinct CDR3 sequences, approximately 46% occurring once. Amplification of TCR beta used genomic DNA extracted from peripheral blood. This CDR3 is built from 14 residues. V was clipped by 3 bases and J by 1 base, with 6 bases between them. Germline CDR1 and CDR2: KGHSH and LQKENI. The TCR comes from a human donor in good health. Material for sequencing was blood. The J gene is TRBJ2-2, the V gene TRBV18; unclear D gene. The CDR3 DNA is TGTGCCAGCTCACCCTGGCAGAACACCGGGGAGCTGTTTTTT. Protein sequence: CASSPWQNTGELFF.